These T cell receptor beta chains were read from a single sample in a study of T cell responses to AZD1222 COVID-19 vaccine. The repertoire was sequenced with immunoSEQ multiplex PCR; TCRdb's copy has only in-frame clones and lacks some. Of some 130,000 clones in the sample, approximately 90% were seen once. Sequencing used peripheral blood, obtained on day 0 of AZD1222 vaccination. The source is an adult in good health. Each CDR3 is given with its conserved first and last residue. Each record gives: J gene, clone size, V gene, D gene, CDR3 protein, CDR3 DNA. The D gene is left open where the match is weak. The listing skips clone size in some rows; elsewhere it reads once, few, many or a size class.

TRBJ2-3	-	TRBV19	TRBD1	CASRIRHIGGQGLTDTQYF	TGTGCCAGTAGGATAAGACACATCGGCGGACAGGGGCTTACAGATACGCAGTATTTT
TRBJ2-7	-	TRBV30	TRBD1	CAWITRSDRAYEQYF	TGTGCCTGGATAACGAGATCCGACAGGGCCTACGAGCAGTACTTC
TRBJ2-3	-	TRBV5-1	TRBD2	CASSLKLAGPDTQYF	TGCGCCAGCAGCTTGAAACTAGCGGGACCCGATACGCAGTATTTT
TRBJ2-1	-	TRBV2	-	CASSEAPLIDEQFF	TGTGCCAGCAGTGAAGCCCCGTTGATCGATGAGCAGTTCTTC
TRBJ2-2	-	TRBV27	-	CASTYQTNTGELFF	TGTGCCAGCACGTACCAAACGAACACCGGGGAGCTGTTTTTT
TRBJ1-1	-	TRBV6-1	-	CASSEGPRNTEAFF	TGTGCCAGCAGTGAGGGACCTAGGAACACTGAAGCTTTCTTT
TRBJ1-2	-	TRBV4-1	-	CASSPEGSNYGYTF	TGCGCCAGCAGCCCCGAAGGATCTAACTATGGCTACACCTTC
TRBJ1-6	-	TRBV19	TRBD1	CASSGQGSSYNSPLHF	TGTGCCAGTTCAGGACAGGGAAGCTCCTATAATTCACCCCTCCACTTT
TRBJ1-1	-	TRBV5-1	-	CASRTDLNTEAFF	TGCGCCAGCCGGACAGACTTGAACACTGAAGCTTTCTTT
TRBJ2-6	-	TRBV30	-	CAWSVGSGANVLTF	TGTGCCTGGAGTGTGGGCTCTGGGGCCAACGTCCTGACTTTC
TRBJ2-1	-	TRBV18	-	CASSPPTHPQFRLEQFF	TGTGCCAGCTCACCACCCACACACCCCCAATTTCGCTTGGAGCAGTTCTTC
TRBJ1-2	-	TRBV7-9	TRBD1	CASSLWGTGDGGYTF	TGTGCCAGCAGCCTATGGGGGACAGGGGACGGTGGCTACACCTTC
TRBJ1-6	once	TRBV20-1	-	CSASVGAEGPLHF	TGCAGTGCTAGTGTAGGCGCCGAGGGGCCCCTCCACTTT
TRBJ2-2	once	TRBV7-9	-	CASSQDQKLFF	TGTGCCAGCAGCCAGGATCAGAAGCTGTTTTTT
TRBJ1-3	-	TRBV30	TRBD1	CAWSAGGWGNTIYF	TGTGCCTGGAGTGCAGGGGGCTGGGGAAACACCATATATTTT
TRBJ2-3	-	TRBV4-2	-	CASSLSGGRGIDTQYF	TGTGCCAGCAGCCTCTCCGGGGGGCGGGGGATAGATACGCAGTATTTT
TRBJ2-2	-	TRBV4-1	TRBD2	CASSQDLAGANTGELFF	TGCGCCAGCAGCCAAGATCTCGCGGGGGCGAACACCGGGGAGCTGTTTTTT
TRBJ1-5	-	TRBV4-2	-	CASSQDRFHNQPQHF	TGTGCCAGCAGCCAAGATCGTTTTCACAATCAGCCCCAGCATTTT
TRBJ2-7	-	TRBV12-3/TRBV12-4	-	CASSFGGYEQYF	TGTGCCAGCAGTTTTGGGGGGTACGAGCAGTACTTC
TRBJ1-1	-	TRBV10-1	-	CASSEVKEGEAFF	TGCGCCAGCAGTGAGGTAAAAGAGGGTGAAGCTTTCTTT
TRBJ2-7	-	TRBV3-1/TRBV3-2	TRBD1	CASSQVVRDRGHTPSYEQYF	TGTGCCAGCAGCCAAGTGGTGCGGGACAGGGGGCACACTCCGAGTTACGAGCAGTACTTC
TRBJ1-6	-	TRBV6-5	-	CASSQGGYNSPLHF	TGTGCCAGCAGTCAGGGCGGCTATAATTCACCCCTCCACTTT
TRBJ2-1	-	TRBV2	-	CATGRARPHNEQFF	TGTGCCACAGGGCGAGCTAGACCCCACAATGAGCAGTTCTTC
TRBJ1-3	-	TRBV11-2	-	CASSFRRESYSGNTIYF	TGTGCCAGCAGCTTTCGGCGGGAGAGTTACTCTGGAAACACCATATATTTT
TRBJ1-5	-	TRBV10-3	TRBD1	CAISQDRANQPQHF	TGTGCCATCAGTCAGGACAGGGCCAATCAGCCCCAGCATTTT
TRBJ2-7	-	TRBV6-5	-	CASSSTHTGSSYEQYF	TGTGCCAGCAGTTCGACGCACACAGGGAGCTCCTACGAGCAGTACTTC
TRBJ1-1	-	TRBV7-9	-	CASTIRDGDTEAFF	TGTGCCAGCACCATCCGGGACGGAGACACTGAAGCTTTCTTT
TRBJ2-2	-	TRBV24-1	TRBD1	CATSDFAPGQAHPGELFF	TGTGCCACCAGTGATTTTGCCCCGGGACAGGCCCATCCCGGGGAGCTGTTTTTT
TRBJ1-1	-	TRBV5-4	TRBD1	CASSRDRANTEAFF	TGTGCCAGCAGCCGGGACAGGGCGAACACTGAAGCTTTCTTT
TRBJ1-2	-	TRBV10-3	TRBD1	CAAAGTGGYGYTF	TGTGCCGCTGCCGGGACAGGGGGCTATGGCTACACCTTC
TRBJ2-1	-	TRBV7-2	-	CASSLYGNNEQFF	TGTGCCAGCAGCTTATACGGGAACAATGAGCAGTTCTTC
TRBJ2-1	-	TRBV19	-	CASSVDGRNSFNEQFF	TGTGCCAGTAGTGTGGACGGTCGAAACTCCTTTAATGAGCAGTTCTTC
TRBJ2-5	once	TRBV27	TRBD2	CASSPGTSTYQETQYF	TGTGCCAGCAGTCCAGGGACTAGTACGTACCAAGAGACCCAGTACTTC